The 2 T cell receptor beta chains reported below all come from one sample, sequenced in a study of blood T cell repertoires in COVID-19. Sequencing used immunoSEQ multiplex PCR; TCRdb keeps in-frame clones, though not all of them. The repertoire holds about 210,000 clones, with roughly 86% as singletons. Sequenced: PBMCs or T cells enriched from blood (not recorded which). All receptors come from a man between 18 and 29 years old with acute COVID-19.

This rearrangement joins TRBV6-4 to TRBJ2-5, with 11 bases identical to TRBD2. CDR3 length: 16 amino acids. CDR1 is MRHNA and CDR2 is SNTAGT in the germline V gene. After removal of 4 bases from V and 4 bases from J, the junction contained 8 bases not matched to a gene. CDR3 sequence: CASSALAGGGIETQYF. The CDR3 DNA reads as TGTGCCAGCAGTGCTCTAGCGGGAGGAGGCATAGAGACCCAGTACTTC.

The rearrangement joins TRBV21-1 to TRBJ1-5; no check of the table's D call, TRBD1, against the DNA was made. TRBV21-1 is noted as a pseudogene. The CDR3 covers 15 residues. DNA for the CDR3: TGTGCCAGCAGCTCAAAGTTGGCAGTTGTTCAGCCCCAGCATTTT. Its translation: CASSSKLAVVQPQHF.